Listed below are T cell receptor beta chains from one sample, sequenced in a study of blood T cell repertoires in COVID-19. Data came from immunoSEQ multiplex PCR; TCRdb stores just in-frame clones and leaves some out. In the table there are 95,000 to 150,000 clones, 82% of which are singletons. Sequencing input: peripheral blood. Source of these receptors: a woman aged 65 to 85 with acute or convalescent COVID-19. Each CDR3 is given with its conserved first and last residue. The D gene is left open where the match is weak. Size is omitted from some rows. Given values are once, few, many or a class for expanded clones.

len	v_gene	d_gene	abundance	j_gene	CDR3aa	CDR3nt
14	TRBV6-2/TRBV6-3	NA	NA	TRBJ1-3	CASSLDTSGNTIYF	TGTGCCAGCAGTCTCGACACTTCTGGAAACACCATATATTTT
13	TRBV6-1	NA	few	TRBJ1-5	CASSESQGQPQHF	TGTGCCAGCAGTGAAAGTCAGGGCCAGCCCCAGCATTTT
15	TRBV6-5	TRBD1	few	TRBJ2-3	CASSYTGTGSDTQYF	TGTGCCAGCAGTTACACCGGGACAGGGTCTGATACGCAGTATTTT
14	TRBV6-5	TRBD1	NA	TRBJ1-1	CASTGGQGNTEAFF	TGTGCCAGCACCGGCGGACAGGGGAACACTGAAGCTTTCTTT
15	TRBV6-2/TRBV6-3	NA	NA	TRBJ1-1	CASSARSSSNTEAFF	TGTGCCAGCAGCGCTCGGAGCAGCTCGAACACTGAAGCTTTCTTT
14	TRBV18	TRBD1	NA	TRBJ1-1	CASSLGQGNTEAFF	TGTGCCAGCTCACTCGGACAGGGGAACACTGAAGCTTTCTTT
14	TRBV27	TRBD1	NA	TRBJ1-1	CASRTDRIDTEAFF	TGTGCCAGCAGAACGGACAGGATCGACACTGAAGCTTTCTTT
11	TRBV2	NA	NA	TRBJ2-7	CASSGLDEQYF	TGTGCCAGCAGTGGGCTTGACGAGCAGTACTTC
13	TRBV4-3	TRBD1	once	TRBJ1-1	CASSPGGLGEAFF	TGCGCCAGCAGTCCAGGGGGCTTAGGTGAAGCTTTCTTT
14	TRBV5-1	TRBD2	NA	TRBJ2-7	CASSGGLGYYEQYF	TGCGCCAGCAGCGGGGGACTAGGATACTACGAGCAGTACTTC
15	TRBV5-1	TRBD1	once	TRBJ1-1	CASSWTDRANTEAFF	TGCGCCAGCAGCTGGACGGACAGGGCGAACACTGAAGCTTTCTTT
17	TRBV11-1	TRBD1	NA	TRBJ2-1	CASSLALGTGAADEQFF	TGTGCCAGCAGCTTAGCGCTTGGGACAGGGGCGGCTGATGAGCAGTTCTTC
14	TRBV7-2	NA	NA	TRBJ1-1	CASSSTGLNTEAFF	TGTGCCAGCAGCTCGACAGGACTGAACACTGAAGCTTTCTTT
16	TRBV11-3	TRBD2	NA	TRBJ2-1	CASSLGSSGGKNEQFF	TGTGCCAGCAGCTTAGGGTCTAGCGGGGGGAAGAATGAGCAGTTCTTC
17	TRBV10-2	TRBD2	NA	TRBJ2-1	CASSPSSGGSSYNEQFF	TGCGCCAGCAGTCCGAGTAGCGGGGGATCTTCCTACAATGAGCAGTTCTTC
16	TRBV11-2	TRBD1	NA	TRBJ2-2	CASSPRGPSYTGELFF	TGTGCCAGCAGCCCAAGGGGGCCTAGCTATACCGGGGAGCTGTTTTTT
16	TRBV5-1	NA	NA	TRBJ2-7	CASSQRTDAPHYEQYF	TGCGCCAGCAGCCAGAGGACAGACGCGCCCCATTACGAGCAGTACTTC
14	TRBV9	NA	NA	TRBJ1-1	CASTRGQRNTEAFF	TGTGCCAGCACCCGAGGACAGCGGAACACTGAAGCTTTCTTT
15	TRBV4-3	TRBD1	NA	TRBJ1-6	CASSQRTGRNSPLHF	TGCGCCAGCAGCCAGAGGACAGGGAGGAATTCACCCCTCCACTTT
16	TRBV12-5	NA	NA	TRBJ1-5	CASGLDGGGSDQPQHF	TGTGCTAGTGGTTTGGACGGGGGGGGTAGTGATCAGCCCCAGCATTTT
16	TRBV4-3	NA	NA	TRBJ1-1	CASSQDYEVLNTEAFF	TGCGCCAGCAGCCAAGATTATGAGGTATTGAACACTGAAGCTTTCTTT
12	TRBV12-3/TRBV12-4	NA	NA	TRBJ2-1	CASSGGTAEQFF	TGTGCCAGCAGTGGGGGGACCGCTGAGCAGTTCTTC
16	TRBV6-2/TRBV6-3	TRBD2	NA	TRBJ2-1	CASSSRTSGDYNEQFF	TGTGCCAGCAGCTCCAGGACTAGCGGGGACTACAATGAGCAGTTCTTC
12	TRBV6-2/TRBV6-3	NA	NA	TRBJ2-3	CASSQYTDTQYF	TGTGCCAGCAGCCAATACACAGATACGCAGTATTTT
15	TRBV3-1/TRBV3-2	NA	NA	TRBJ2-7	CASSQTGHRYYEQYF	TGTGCCAGCAGCCAAACGGGACACCGCTACTACGAGCAGTACTTC
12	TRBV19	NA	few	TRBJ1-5	CASSIGGQPQHF	TGTGCCAGTAGTATAGGGGGCCAGCCCCAGCATTTT